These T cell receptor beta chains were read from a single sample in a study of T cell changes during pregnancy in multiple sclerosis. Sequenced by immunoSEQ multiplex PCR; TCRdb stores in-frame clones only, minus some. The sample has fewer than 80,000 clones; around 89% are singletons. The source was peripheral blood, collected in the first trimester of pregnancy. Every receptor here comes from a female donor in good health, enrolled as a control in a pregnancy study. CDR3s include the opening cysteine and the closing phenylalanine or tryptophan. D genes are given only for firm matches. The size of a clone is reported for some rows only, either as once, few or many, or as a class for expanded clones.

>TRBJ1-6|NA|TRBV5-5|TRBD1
CASSLGQGSPLHF
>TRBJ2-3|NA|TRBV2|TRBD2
CASRSRLALQVDTQYF
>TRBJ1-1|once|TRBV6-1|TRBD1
CASPQGAVTEAFF
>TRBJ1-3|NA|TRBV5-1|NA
CASSSETGFSGNTIYF
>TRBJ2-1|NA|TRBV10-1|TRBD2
CASSGGGRLGEQFF
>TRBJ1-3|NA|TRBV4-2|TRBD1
CASSQGTGKFSGNTIYF
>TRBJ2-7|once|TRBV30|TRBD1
CAWSMYPGQPYEQYF
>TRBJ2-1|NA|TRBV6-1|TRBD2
CASKDGGTRDEQFF
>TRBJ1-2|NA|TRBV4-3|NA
CASSQDPQGTNYGYTF
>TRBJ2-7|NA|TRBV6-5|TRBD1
CASSYRDRAYEQYF
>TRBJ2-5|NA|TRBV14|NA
CASSQGGLAVVETQYF
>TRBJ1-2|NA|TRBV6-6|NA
CASSSGLFYGYTF
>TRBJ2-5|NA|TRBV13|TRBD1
CASSLGAGGQETQYF
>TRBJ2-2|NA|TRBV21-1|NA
CAGHMRQQNTGELFF
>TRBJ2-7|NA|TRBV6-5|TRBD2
CASSPRRGETYEQYF
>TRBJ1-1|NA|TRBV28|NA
CASRLDYSDTEAFF
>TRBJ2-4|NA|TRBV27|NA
CASTSRGSPFGKNIQYF
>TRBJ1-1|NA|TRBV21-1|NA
CASSKGAGEAFF
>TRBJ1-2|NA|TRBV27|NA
CASSSAPGDYGYTF
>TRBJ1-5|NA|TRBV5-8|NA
CASSLWTSRNQPQHF
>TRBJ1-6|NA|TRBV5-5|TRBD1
CASSEQGSPTNSPLHF
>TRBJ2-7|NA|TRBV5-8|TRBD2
CASSIRLAGSYEQYF
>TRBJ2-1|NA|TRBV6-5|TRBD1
CASSTGTDRGHEQFF
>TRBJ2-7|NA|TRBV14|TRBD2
CASSFRTSGRASYEQYF
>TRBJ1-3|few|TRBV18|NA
CASSPPYLF
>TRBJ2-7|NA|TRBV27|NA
CASGIGVTYEQYF
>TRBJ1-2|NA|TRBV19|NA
CASTPGAAINYGYTF
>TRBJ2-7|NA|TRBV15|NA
CATSRDLQVYEQYF
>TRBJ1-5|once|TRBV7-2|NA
CASSFAPYSNQPQHF
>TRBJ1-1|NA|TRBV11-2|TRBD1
CASSRLQGLRNTEAFF
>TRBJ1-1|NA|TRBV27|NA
CASSSSGHDTEAFF
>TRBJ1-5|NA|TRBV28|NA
CASSFSGSFNQPQHF
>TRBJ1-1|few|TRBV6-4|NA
CASSGTESNAEAFF
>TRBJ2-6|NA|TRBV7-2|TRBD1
CASSKGTGTLSGANVLTF
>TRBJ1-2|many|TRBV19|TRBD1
CASHSGTGSGYGYTF
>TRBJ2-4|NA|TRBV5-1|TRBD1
CASSLLDRGIQYF
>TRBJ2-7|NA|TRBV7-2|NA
CASSLQPGTYEQYF
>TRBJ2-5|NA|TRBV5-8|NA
CASSLRGSQETQYF
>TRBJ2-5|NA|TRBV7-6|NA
CASSFGETQYF
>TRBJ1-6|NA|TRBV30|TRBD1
CASSGTGDSPLHF
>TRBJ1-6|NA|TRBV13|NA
CASSLRGSSYNSPLHF
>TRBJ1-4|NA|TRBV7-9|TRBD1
CASSVGQGPNEKLFF
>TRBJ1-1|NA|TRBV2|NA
CASRVKPNTEAFF
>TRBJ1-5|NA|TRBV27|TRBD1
CASSPYRGRRNQPQHF
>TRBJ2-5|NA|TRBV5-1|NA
CASSFGQGETQYF
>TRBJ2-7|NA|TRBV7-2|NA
CASSLAGADYEQYF
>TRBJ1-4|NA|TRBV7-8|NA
CASSPVRQEKLFF
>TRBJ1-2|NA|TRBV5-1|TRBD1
CASSLGQGANGYTF
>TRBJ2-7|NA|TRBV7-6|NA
CASSLLGRYEQYF
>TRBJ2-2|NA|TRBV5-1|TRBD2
CASSSGLAGTGELFF
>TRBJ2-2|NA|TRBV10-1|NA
CASISERTENTGELFF
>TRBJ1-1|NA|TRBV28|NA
CASRKGVRGTEAFF
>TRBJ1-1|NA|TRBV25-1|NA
CASRGESTNTEAFF
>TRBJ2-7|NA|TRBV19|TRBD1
CASSTQGAQEQYF
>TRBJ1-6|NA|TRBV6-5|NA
CASSYAGAGRKSPLHF